One and the same sample provided the 8 T cell receptor beta chains below, sequenced in a study of cytomegalovirus exposure and HLA in healthy donors. Use of 60 Vbeta and 13 Jbeta primers characterized the PCR. Clones were sequenced by immunoSEQ multiplex PCR, and TCRdb holds only the in-frame ones, with some missing. Of 120,000 to 150,000 clones listed, roughly four fifths were seen once; the top ten hold around 3%. The sequenced sample was PBMCs. The receptors stem from a man aged 40-50 years in good health and CMV-seropositive.

This sequence joins TRBV4-3 and TRBJ1-4, with D possibly matching TRBD1 (5 bases). The germline CDR1 and CDR2 sequences are LGHNA and YSLEER. Trimming left V 0 bases short and J 2 bases short, with 10 bases between. The CDR3 is 16 residues long. The CDR3 coding sequence is TGCGCCAGCAGCCAAGACGGGAGACAGACTAATGAAAAACTGTTTTTT. Translated, it gives CASSQDGRQTNEKLFF.

J is TRBJ2-3 and V is TRBV6-5; 9 bases match TRBD2. The CDR3 loop spans 15 amino acids. After removal of 6 bases from V and 4 bases from J, the junction contained 8 bases not matched to a gene. The germline V gene encodes CDR1 MNHEY and CDR2 SVGAGI. The CDR3 DNA sequence: TGTGCCAGCAGCCTAGCGGGATTGGGGGCAGATACGCAGTATTTT. It is translated as CASSLAGLGADTQYF.

The rearrangement joins TRBV29-1 to TRBJ1-1; TRBD1 matches 7 bases. Germline V gene sequence: CDR1 SQVTM, CDR2 ANQGSEA. The CDR3 length is 12 residues. V lost 6 bases to trimming and J lost 6 bases; unmatched junction nucleotides: 7. As DNA, the CDR3 is TGCAGCGTGGATGACAGGGCGGCTGAAGCTTTCTTT. The encoded protein is CSVDDRAAEAFF.

The rearrangement joins TRBV27 to TRBJ2-2, with D perhaps TRBD1 (5 bases). From germline, CDR1 is MNHEY and CDR2 SMNVEV (reference sequence). CDR3 size: 14 residues. Trimming shortened V by 2 bases and J by 7 bases, and 11 bases separated the two germline ends. In DNA form, the CDR3 reads TGTGCCAGCAGTTTAGAACAGGCGTACGGGGAGCTGTTTTTT. The encoded protein is CASSLEQAYGELFF.

The genes are TRBV7-2 and TRBJ1-1; TRBD1 is a possible D gene (5 bases). This CDR3 spans 14 amino acids. Germline assignment: CDR1 SGHTA and CDR2 FQGNSA. Trimming removed 5 bases at V and 7 bases at J, with 17 bases between. CDR3 in DNA: TGTGCCAGCAGCCTATTGACAGCACCACTTGAAGCTTTCTTT. It yields the protein CASSLLTAPLEAFF.

The chain carries TRBV4-2 and TRBJ2-4; TRBD2 might be the D (6 bases). CDR3 size: 15 residues. Germline-derived CDR1 and CDR2 are LGHNA and YNFKEQ. The V gene lost 3 bases and the J gene lost 10 bases, with 19 bases spanning the gap. The CDR3 loop reads CASSQGEERLHIQYF. DNA for the CDR3: TGTGCCAGCAGCCAGGGGGAGGAACGTTTACATATTCAGTACTTC.

The chain has TRBV18 and TRBJ1-2; the match to TRBD1 covers 8 bases. With V trimmed by 3 bases and J by 3 bases, 0 bases remained unmatched. CDR1 and CDR2 from the germline V gene are KGHSH and LQKENI. The length of the CDR3 is 13 residues. CDR3: CASSPGQDYGYTF. The CDR3 DNA follows: TGTGCCAGCTCACCGGGACAGGACTATGGCTACACCTTC.

The chain uses TRBV5-4 and TRBJ2-2; 12 positions match TRBD2. V lost 1 base to trimming and J lost 8 bases; unmatched junction nucleotides: 3. CDR1 is SGHNT, CDR2 YYREEE, per germline (reference sequence). The length of the CDR3 is 15 residues. The CDR3 protein is CASSLLAGGPGELFF. CDR3 sequence (DNA): TGTGCCAGCAGCTTGCTAGCGGGAGGGCCTGGGGAGCTGTTTTTT.